One and the same sample provided the 2 T cell receptor beta chains below, sequenced in a study of blood T cell repertoires in COVID-19. Using immunoSEQ multiplex PCR, the repertoire was profiled, and TCRdb retains in-frame clones only, with some absent. The data hold around 200,000 clones, with over 75% observed a single time. The sequencing sample was made of PBMCs or T cells enriched from blood (not recorded which). The receptors were sampled from a man in his forties who had recovered from COVID-19.

The chain combines TRBV6-5 with TRBJ2-7; 11 positions agree with TRBD2. CDR3 length equals 14 residues. The V and J ends lost 6 bases and 6 bases, in that order; junction bases with no gene match: 7. Germline values: CDR1 MNHEY, CDR2 SVGAGI. The CDR3 nucleotides are TGTGCCAGCAGGGGGACTAGCGGAGGAGGCGAGCAGTACTTC. Translating gives CASRGTSGGGEQYF.

The rearrangement uses TRBV6-5 and TRBJ1-5; possibly TRBD1 for D (6 bases). This CDR3 is 16 amino acids long. Germline assignment: CDR1 MNHEY and CDR2 SVGAGI. The ends were cut back, 0 bases at V and 7 bases at J, with 16 bases in the middle. CDR3: CASSYSGDILGQPQHF. DNA for the CDR3: TGTGCCAGCAGTTACTCGGGGGACATATTGGGGCAGCCCCAGCATTTT.